Below, 9 T cell receptor beta chains from the same sample are listed, as sequenced in a study of vaccination and CD4 T cells after COVID-19. As to treatment: roughly 10-day PBMC culture with coronavirus spike peptide pools or control peptides (ViraFEST assay). These receptors' antigens are unknown. Cultured CD4+ T cells had their DNA profiled by the Oncomine TCR Beta short-read assay. TCRdb re-analysed the PCR reads in MiXCR, keeping a single row per CDR3 protein. The data contain some 3,900 distinct CDR3 sequences, 15% to 20% of them seen just once; the ten biggest clones take up more than 13%. The sample taken for sequencing was CD4+ T cells from blood, cultured in vitro. The receptors derive from a human donor who had recovered from COVID-19.

V gene TRBV18 combines with J gene TRBJ2-3; 9 nucleotides agree with TRBD2. Germline loops: CDR1 KGHSH, CDR2 LQKENI. Trimming cost V 3 bases and J 5 bases; bases outside gene matches: 15. This CDR3 region has 18 residues. The CDR3 is CASSPVMVTSGSGDTQYF. CDR3 bases: TGTGCCAGCTCACCCGTAATGGTGACTAGCGGCTCTGGAGATACGCAGTATTTT.

Only a few counts were recorded for this clonotype. The chain uses TRBV12-3 or TRBV12-4 and TRBJ1-6; 9 nucleotides match TRBD1. J lost 2 bases, V lost 6 bases, and 5 bases had no gene match. This CDR3 is built from 16 residues. CDR3 sequence reads: CASSRDRAAYNSPLHF. The CDR3 region has the DNA TGTGCCAGCAGCCGGGACAGGGCGGCCTATAATTCACCCCTCCACTTT.

This clonotype was observed a handful of times. The rearrangement uses TRBV6-1 and TRBJ1-3, with unresolved D. Germline CDR1 and CDR2: MNHNS and SASEGT. The V end lost 7 bases, the J end lost 4 bases, and 17 bases lay between the germline ends. The CDR3 sequence is 15 residues long. The CDR3 loop is CASTEGGSWGNTIYF. CDR3 bases: TGTGCCAGCACCGAAGGAGGGTCTTGGGGAAACACCATATATTTT.

This clonotype was observed once. A single base separates this from a much larger clone, so it may be a read error. CDR3 bases: TGCCCCAGCAGTGAGGGGGAGTGGACAGATACGCAGTATTTT. Translation gives CPSSEGEWTDTQYF. V and J are TRBV10-1 and TRBJ2-3; tentatively, D is TRBD1 (6 bases). The CDR3 consists of 14 residues. Germline loops: CDR1 WNHNN, CDR2 SYGVQD (reference sequence).

V gene TRBV18 combines with J gene TRBJ2-7; D unresolved. Germline lookup yields CDR1 KGHSH and CDR2 LQKENI. The CDR3 has 12 residues. The V and J ends lost 5 bases and 1 base respectively, with 6 bases between them. The CDR3 DNA sequence: TGTGCCAGCTCAGCCGCGTCCTACGAGCAGTACTTC. This translates into CASSAASYEQYF.

The CDR3 region has the DNA TGTGCCAGCTCACCTCGGGACGACCCTGGGCACAACTATGGCTACACCTTC. Residues: CASSPRDDPGHNYGYTF. This sequence joins TRBV18 and TRBJ1-2, with a weak D call TRBD1 (5 bases). V was pared by 3 bases and J by 2 bases, with 19 bases between. CDR1 KGHSH and CDR2 LQKENI come from the germline V gene. This CDR3 region has 17 residues.

This clonotype is labeled medium-sized. The chain links TRBV7-6 to TRBJ2-7; a possible D gene is TRBD1 (6 bases). CDR1 SGHVS and CDR2 FNYEAQ come from the germline V gene. The CDR3 sequence is 13 residues long. The V and J ends lost 5 bases and 3 bases respectively, with 11 bases between them. This chain's CDR3 is CASSALQGYEQYF. DNA for the CDR3: TGTGCCAGCAGCGCGTTACAGGGCTACGAGCAGTACTTC. Variable domain in full (rest from reference TRBV7-6 and TRBJ2-7): GAGVSQSPRYKVTKRGQDVALRCDPISGHVSLYWYRQALGQGPEFLTYFNYEAQQDKSGLPNDRFSAERPEGSISTLTIQRTEQRDSAMYRCASSALQGYEQYFGPGTRLTVT.

The table lists this clonotype with a few counts. The chain has TRBV12-3 or TRBV12-4 and TRBJ2-2; D unclear. CDR3 length: 13 residues. V dropped 6 bases and J dropped 4 bases, with 9 bases sitting between them. This CDR3 is CASSPTFTGELFF. DNA for the CDR3: TGTGCCAGCAGCCCCACTTTCACCGGGGAGCTGTTTTTT.

The genes are TRBV20-1 and TRBJ2-5; unclear D gene. This CDR3 is built from 14 residues. Trimming shortened V by 6 bases and J by 2 bases, and 16 bases separated the two germline ends. CDR1 and CDR2 from the germline V gene are DFQATT and SNEGSKA (reference sequence). The CDR3 bases are TGCAGTGCGCCAAATTGGGGTTTTCAAGAGACCCAGTACTTC. This gives the protein CSAPNWGFQETQYF.